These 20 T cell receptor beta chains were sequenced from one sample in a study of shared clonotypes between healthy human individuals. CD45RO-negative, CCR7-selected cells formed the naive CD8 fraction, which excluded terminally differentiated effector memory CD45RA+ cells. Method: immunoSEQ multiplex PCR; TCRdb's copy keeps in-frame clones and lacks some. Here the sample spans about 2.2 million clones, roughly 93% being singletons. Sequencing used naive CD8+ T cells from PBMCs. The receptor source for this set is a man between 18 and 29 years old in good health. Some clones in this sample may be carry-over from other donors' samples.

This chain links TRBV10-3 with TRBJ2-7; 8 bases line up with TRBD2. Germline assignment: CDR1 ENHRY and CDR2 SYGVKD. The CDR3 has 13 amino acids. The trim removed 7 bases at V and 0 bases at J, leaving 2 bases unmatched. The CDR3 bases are TGTGCCATCAACGGGGGGGCCTCCTACGAGCAGTACTTC. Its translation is CAINGGASYEQYF.

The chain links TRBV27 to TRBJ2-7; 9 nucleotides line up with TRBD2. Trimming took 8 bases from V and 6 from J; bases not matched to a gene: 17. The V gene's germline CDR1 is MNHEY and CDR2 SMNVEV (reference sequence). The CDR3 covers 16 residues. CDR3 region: CASATLRAGGPIEQYF. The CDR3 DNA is TGTGCCAGCGCTACACTTCGGGCGGGAGGGCCTATCGAGCAGTACTTC.

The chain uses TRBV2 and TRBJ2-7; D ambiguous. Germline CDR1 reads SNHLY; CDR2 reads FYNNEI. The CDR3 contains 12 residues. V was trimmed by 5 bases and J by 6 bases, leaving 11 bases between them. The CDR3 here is CASSSSYREQYF. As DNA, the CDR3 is TGTGCCAGCAGTTCCTCCTACCGCGAGCAGTACTTC.

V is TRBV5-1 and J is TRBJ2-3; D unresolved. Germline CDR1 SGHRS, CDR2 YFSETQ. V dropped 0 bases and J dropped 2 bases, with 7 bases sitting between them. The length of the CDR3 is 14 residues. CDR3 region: CASSLADPTDTQYF. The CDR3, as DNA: TGCGCCAGCAGCTTGGCCGACCCCACAGATACGCAGTATTTT.

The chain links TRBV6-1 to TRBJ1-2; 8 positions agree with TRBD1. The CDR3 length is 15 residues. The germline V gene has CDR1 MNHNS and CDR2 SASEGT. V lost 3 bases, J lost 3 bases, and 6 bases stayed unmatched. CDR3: CASSEFRGRDYGYTF. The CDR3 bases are TGTGCCAGCAGTGAGTTCAGGGGGCGCGACTATGGCTACACCTTC.

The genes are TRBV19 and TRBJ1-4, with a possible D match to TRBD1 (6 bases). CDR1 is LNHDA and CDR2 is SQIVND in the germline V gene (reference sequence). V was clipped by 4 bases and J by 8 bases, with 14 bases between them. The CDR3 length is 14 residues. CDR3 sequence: CASSKTQGSEKLFF. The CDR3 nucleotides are TGTGCCAGTAGTAAGACACAGGGATCCGAAAAACTGTTTTTT. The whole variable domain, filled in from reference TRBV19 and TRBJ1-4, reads DGGITQSPKYLFRKEGQNVTLSCEQNLNHDAMYWYRQDPGQGLRLIYYSQIVNDFQKGDIAEGYSVSREKKESFPLTVTSAQKNPTAFYLCASSKTQGSEKLFFGSGTQLSVL.

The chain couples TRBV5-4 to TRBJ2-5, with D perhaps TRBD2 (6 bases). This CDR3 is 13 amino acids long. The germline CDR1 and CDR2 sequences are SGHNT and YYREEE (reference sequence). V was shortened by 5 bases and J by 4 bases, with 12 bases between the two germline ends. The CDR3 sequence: CASREGERETQYF. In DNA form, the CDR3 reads TGTGCCAGCAGGGAGGGAGAGAGAGAGACCCAGTACTTC.

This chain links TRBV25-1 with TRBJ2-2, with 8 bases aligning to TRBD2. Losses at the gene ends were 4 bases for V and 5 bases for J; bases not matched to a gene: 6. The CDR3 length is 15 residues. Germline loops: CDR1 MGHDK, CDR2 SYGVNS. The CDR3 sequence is CASSGLTSATGELFF. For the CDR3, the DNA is TGTGCCAGCAGTGGTCTGACTAGCGCAACCGGGGAGCTGTTTTTT.

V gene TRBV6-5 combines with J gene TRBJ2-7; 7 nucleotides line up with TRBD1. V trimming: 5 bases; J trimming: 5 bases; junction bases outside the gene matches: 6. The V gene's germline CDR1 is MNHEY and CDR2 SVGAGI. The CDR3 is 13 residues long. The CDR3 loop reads CASSKRTGHEQYF. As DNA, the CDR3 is TGTGCCAGCAGTAAAAGGACAGGCCACGAGCAGTACTTC.

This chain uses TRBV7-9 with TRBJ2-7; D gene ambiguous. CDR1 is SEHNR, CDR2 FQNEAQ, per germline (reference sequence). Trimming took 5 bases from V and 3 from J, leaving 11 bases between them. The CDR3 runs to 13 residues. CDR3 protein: CASSHGGIYEQYF. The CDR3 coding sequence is TGTGCCAGCAGCCATGGCGGCATCTACGAGCAGTACTTC.

CDR3 loop: CASSVDSAGETQYF. DNA for the CDR3: TGTGCCAGCAGCGTAGACAGCGCTGGTGAGACCCAGTACTTC. This chain connects TRBV9 to TRBJ2-5, with D unresolved. Germline assignment: CDR1 SGDLS and CDR2 YYNGEE. The CDR3 runs 14 residues. Trimming left V 0 bases short and J 5 bases short, with 11 bases between.

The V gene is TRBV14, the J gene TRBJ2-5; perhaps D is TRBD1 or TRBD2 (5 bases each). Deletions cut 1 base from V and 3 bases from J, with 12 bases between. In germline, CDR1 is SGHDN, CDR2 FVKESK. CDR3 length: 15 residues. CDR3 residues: CASSQGRGPEETQYF. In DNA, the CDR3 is TGTGCCAGCAGCCAAGGCCGGGGCCCCGAAGAGACCCAGTACTTC.

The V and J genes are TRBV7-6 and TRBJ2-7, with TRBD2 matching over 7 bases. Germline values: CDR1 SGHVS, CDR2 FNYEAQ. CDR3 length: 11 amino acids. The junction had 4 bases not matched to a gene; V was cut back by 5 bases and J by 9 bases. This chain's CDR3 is CASSRGLGQYF. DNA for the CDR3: TGTGCCAGCAGCCGAGGACTAGGGCAGTACTTC. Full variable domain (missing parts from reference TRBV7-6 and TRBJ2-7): GAGVSQSPRYKVTKRGQDVALRCDPISGHVSLYWYRQALGQGPEFLTYFNYEAQQDKSGLPNDRFSAERPEGSISTLTIQRTEQRDSAMYRCASSRGLGQYFGPGTRLTVT.

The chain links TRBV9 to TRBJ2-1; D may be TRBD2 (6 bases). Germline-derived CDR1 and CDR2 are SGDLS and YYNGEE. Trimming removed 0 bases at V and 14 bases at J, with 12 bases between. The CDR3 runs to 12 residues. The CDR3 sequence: CASSVGPGEEFF. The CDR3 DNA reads TGTGCCAGCAGCGTAGGCCCGGGAGAAGAGTTCTTC.

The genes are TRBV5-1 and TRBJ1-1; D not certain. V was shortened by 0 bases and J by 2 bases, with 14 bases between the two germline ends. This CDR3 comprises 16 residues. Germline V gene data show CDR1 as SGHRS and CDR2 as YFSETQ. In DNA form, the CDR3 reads TGCGCCAGCAGCTTGGTGGCAGGAGGGCCCAACACTGAAGCTTTCTTT. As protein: CASSLVAGGPNTEAFF.

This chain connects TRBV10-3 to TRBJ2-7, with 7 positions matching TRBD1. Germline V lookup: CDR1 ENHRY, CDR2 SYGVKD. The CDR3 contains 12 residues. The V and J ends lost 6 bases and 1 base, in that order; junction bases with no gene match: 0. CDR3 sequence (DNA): TGTGCCATCAGGGACAGGTCCTACGAGCAGTACTTC. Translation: CAIRDRSYEQYF.

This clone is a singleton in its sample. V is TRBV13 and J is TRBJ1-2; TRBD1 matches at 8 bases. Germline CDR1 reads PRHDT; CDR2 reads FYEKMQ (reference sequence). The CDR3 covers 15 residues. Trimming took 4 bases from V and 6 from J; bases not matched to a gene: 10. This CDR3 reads CASSSGTGGAHGYTF. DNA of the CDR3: TGTGCCAGCAGCTCGGGAACAGGGGGAGCTCATGGCTACACCTTC.

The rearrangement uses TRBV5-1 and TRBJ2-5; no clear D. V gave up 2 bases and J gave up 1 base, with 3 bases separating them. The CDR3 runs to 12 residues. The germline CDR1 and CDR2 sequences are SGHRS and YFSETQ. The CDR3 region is CASSLTQETQYF. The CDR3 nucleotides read TGCGCCAGCAGCTTAACCCAAGAGACCCAGTACTTC. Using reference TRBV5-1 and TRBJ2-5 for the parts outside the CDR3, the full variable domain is KAGVTQTPRYLIKTRGQQVTLSCSPISGHRSVSWYQQTPGQGLQFLFEYFSETQRNKGNFPGRFSGRQFSNSRSEMNVSTLELGDSALYLCASSLTQETQYFGPGTRLLVL.

The CDR3 DNA sequence: TGTGCCTGGAGGGGGGACAGGGGGATGATAGATACGCAGTATTTT. Its protein is CAWRGDRGMIDTQYF. The chain links TRBV30 to TRBJ2-3; 11 nucleotides align to TRBD1. The CDR3 length is 15 residues. Per germline, CDR1 GTSNPN and CDR2 SVGIG (reference sequence). With V trimmed by 3 bases and J by 5 bases, 7 bases remained unmatched.

The CDR3 protein is CASSPQGEGEQYF. Written as DNA, the CDR3 is TGTGCCAGCAGCCCGCAGGGGGAGGGCGAGCAGTACTTC. The chain employs TRBV5-8 and TRBJ2-7; the D call may be TRBD1 or TRBD2 (7 bases each). Germline-derived CDR1 and CDR2 are SGHTS and YDEGEE. The CDR3 consists of 13 residues. Deletions cut 4 bases from V and 6 bases from J, with 14 bases between.